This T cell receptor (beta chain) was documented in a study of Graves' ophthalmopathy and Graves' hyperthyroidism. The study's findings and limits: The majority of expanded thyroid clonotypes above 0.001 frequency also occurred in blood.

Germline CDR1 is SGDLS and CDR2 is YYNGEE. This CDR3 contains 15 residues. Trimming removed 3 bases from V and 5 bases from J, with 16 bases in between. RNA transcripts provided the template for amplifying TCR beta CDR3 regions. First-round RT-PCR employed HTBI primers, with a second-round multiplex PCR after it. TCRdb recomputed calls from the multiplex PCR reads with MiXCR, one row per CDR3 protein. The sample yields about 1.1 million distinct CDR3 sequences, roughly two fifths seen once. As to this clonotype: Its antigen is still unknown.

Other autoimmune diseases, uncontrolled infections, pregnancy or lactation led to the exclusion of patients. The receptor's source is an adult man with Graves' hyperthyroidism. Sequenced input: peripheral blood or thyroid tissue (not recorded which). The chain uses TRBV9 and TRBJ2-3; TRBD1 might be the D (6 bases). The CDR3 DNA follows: TGTGCCAGCAGCGCGACAGGAAACACGGGAGATACGCAGTATTTT. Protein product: CASSATGNTGDTQYF.